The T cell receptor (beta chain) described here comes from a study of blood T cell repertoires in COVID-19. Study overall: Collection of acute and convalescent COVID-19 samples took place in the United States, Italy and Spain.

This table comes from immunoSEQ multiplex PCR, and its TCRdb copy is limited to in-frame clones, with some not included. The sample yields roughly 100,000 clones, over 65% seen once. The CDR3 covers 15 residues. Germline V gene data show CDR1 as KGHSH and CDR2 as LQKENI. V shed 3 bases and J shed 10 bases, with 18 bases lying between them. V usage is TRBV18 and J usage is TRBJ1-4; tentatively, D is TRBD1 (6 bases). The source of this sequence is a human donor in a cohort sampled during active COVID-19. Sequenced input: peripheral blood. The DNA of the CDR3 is TGTGCCAGCTCACCCGGAACAGGGAGGGTCGGAAAACTGTTTTTT. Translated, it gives CASSPGTGRVGKLFF.